These 17 T cell receptor beta chains share one sample of origin, sequenced in a study of T cells in Graves' hyperthyroidism and ophthalmopathy. TCR beta CDR3 regions were amplified from RNA. The HTBI set primed first-round TCR CDR3 RT-PCR. TCRdb re-derived calls from the multiplex PCR reads in MiXCR, one entry per CDR3 protein. This sample has some 600,000 distinct CDR3 sequences; around 13% occur once, and the top ten carry roughly 5.5%. Material: blood. The receptors come from a woman aged 30 to 39 with Graves' hyperthyroidism that later progressed to Graves' ophthalmopathy.

The CDR3 spells CASSYTPLAGVSYNEQFF. The CDR3 DNA reads TGTGCCAGCAGTTATACTCCCCTAGCGGGGGTCTCCTACAATGAGCAGTTCTTC. The V gene is TRBV6-5, the J gene TRBJ2-1, with 10 bases matching TRBD2. The V and J ends lost 3 bases and 0 bases, in that order; junction bases with no gene match: 8. The CDR3 is made up of 18 amino acids. Germline-derived CDR1 and CDR2 are MNHEY and SVGAGI.

This clonotype was counted a few times. At one boundary the junction diverges from the germline segment, which might be a read error. CDR3 in amino acids: CARSFLVNTEAFF. The CDR3 nucleotides read TGTGCCCGCAGTTTTCTAGTGAACACTGAAGCTTTCTTT. The rearrangement links TRBV12-3 or TRBV12-4 to TRBJ1-1; no definite D call. The CDR3 contains 13 residues.

This chain uses TRBV6-1 with TRBJ1-1; no clear D. The CDR3 totals 13 residues. Germline values: CDR1 MNHNS, CDR2 SASEGT. Trimming stripped 4 bases from V and 1 base from J, with 7 bases between. As DNA, the CDR3 is TGTGCCAGCAGTGGCAAAGAGAACACTGAAGCTTTCTTT. Amino acid sequence: CASSGKENTEAFF.

This clonotype was seen many times. V is TRBV19 and J is TRBJ2-3; D unclear. The V end was cut by 5 bases, the J end by 2 bases, with 11 bases between. Germline V gives CDR1 LNHDA, CDR2 SQIVND (reference sequence). This CDR3 comprises 14 residues. Here the CDR3 DNA reads TGTGCCAGTAGTTACGTGGGTAACACAGATACGCAGTATTTT. Translation: CASSYVGNTDTQYF.

The sample holds a few counts of this clonotype. Because it lacks the conserved phenylalanine or tryptophan at the end, this CDR3 is likely a read error. The chain joins TRBV10-3 to TRBJ2-7; weak D call: TRBD2 (5 bases). Germline V gene lookup returns CDR1 ENHRY and CDR2 SYGVKD. CDR3 length: 14 amino acids. V was pared by 6 bases and J by 0 bases, with 12 bases between. CDR3 sequence: CAIRTDGGSYEQYL. The CDR3 DNA reads TGTGCCATCAGGACGGACGGAGGCTCCTACGAGCAGTACCTC.

This clonotype was seen at least ten times. This sequence joins TRBV12-3 or TRBV12-4 and TRBJ1-2; D gene uncertain. The CDR3 spans 14 residues. Between the trimmed V and J ends, which lost 3 bases and 6 bases, there was a span of 14 bases. CDR3 amino acids: CASSFRVPVNGYTF. The CDR3 DNA is TGTGCCAGCAGTTTTCGGGTCCCCGTGAATGGCTACACCTTC.

With regard to this clonotype: This clone may be a read error of a much larger clone one base away. The chain combines TRBV28 with TRBJ2-7; TRBD2 might be the D (6 bases). The CDR3 has 16 residues. Germline V gene lookup returns CDR1 MDHEN and CDR2 SYDVKM. V was trimmed by 4 bases and J by 2 bases, leaving 18 bases between them. CDR3 in DNA: TGTGCCAGCAGTTCCGCAGAGAGGAGGGCCGCCTACGAGCAGTACTTC. This translates into CASSSAERRAAYEQYF. The whole variable domain, remainder taken from reference TRBV28 and TRBJ2-7, is DVKVTQSSRYLVKRTGEKVFLECVQDMDHENMFWYRQDPGLGLRLIYFSYDVKMKEKGDIPEGYSVSREKKERFSLILESASTNQTSMYLCASSSAERRAAYEQYFGPGTRLTVT.

This clonotype was recorded at least ten times. The chain joins TRBV28 to TRBJ1-1, with D unresolved. Germline lookup yields CDR1 MDHEN and CDR2 SYDVKM. This CDR3 spans 13 amino acids. Trimming cost V 2 bases and J 6 bases, with 10 bases left between them. The CDR3 spells CASSLGIAAEAFF. CDR3 nucleotide sequence: TGTGCCAGCAGTTTAGGGATTGCCGCTGAAGCTTTCTTT.

V is TRBV5-1 and J is TRBJ2-3; 9 nucleotides align to TRBD2. This CDR3 region has 16 residues. Germline V gene lookup returns CDR1 SGHRS and CDR2 YFSETQ. Losses at the gene ends were 6 bases for V and 4 bases for J; bases not matched to a gene: 12. The CDR3: CASTTALAGVADTQYF. In DNA, the CDR3 is TGCGCCAGCACTACCGCCTTAGCGGGAGTAGCAGATACGCAGTATTTT.

As concerns this clonotype: This may be a read error, as it is one base from a much larger clone. The CDR3 does not end in the conserved phenylalanine or tryptophan, so this is likely a read error. The chain has TRBV30 and TRBJ2-3; 7 bases are a match to TRBD2. The CDR3 length is 12 residues. The V and J ends lost 2 bases and 6 bases, in that order; junction bases with no gene match: 2. Germline CDR1 is GTSNPN and CDR2 is SVGIG (reference sequence). The CDR3 protein is CAWSQGGDTQYY. The CDR3 nucleotides read TGTGCCTGGAGTCAGGGAGGGGATACGCAGTATTAT.

This clonotype was detected many times. The rearrangement joins TRBV29-1 to TRBJ2-7; a possible D gene is TRBD2 (6 bases). V was shortened by 2 bases and J by 1 base, with 15 bases between the two germline ends. Per the germline V gene, CDR1 is SQVTM and CDR2 is ANQGSEA. The CDR3 sequence is 15 residues long. The DNA of the CDR3 is TGCAGCGTTGAAAGGGACTCCACTTGGTCCTACGAGCAGTACTTC. Its translation is CSVERDSTWSYEQYF.

This clonotype has a handful of counts. This rearrangement joins TRBV10-3 to TRBJ1-4; TRBD1 might be the D (6 bases). Trimming shortened V by 6 bases and J by 6 bases, and 11 bases separated the two germline ends. This CDR3 has 13 amino acids. Germline V CDR1 and CDR2: ENHRY, SYGVKD. The DNA of the CDR3 is TGTGCCATCAGGGACAGTTCGGATGAAAAACTGTTTTTT. It encodes CAIRDSSDEKLFF.

Remarks on this clonotype: This is likely a read error, given that the CDR3 carries no conserved phenylalanine or tryptophan at its end. The rearrangement links TRBV20-1 to TRBJ2-5; TRBD2 is a possible D gene (6 bases). CDR1 DFQATT and CDR2 SNEGSKA come from the germline V gene (reference sequence). CDR3 length: 11 amino acids. The CDR3 nucleotides read TGCAGCCCACTTGGAGGGGAGACCCAGTACGTC. Its translation: CSPLGGETQYV.

This clonotype was detected ten times or more. V and J are TRBV12-5 and TRBJ1-5; D may be TRBD1 (6 bases). Germline V lookup: CDR1 LGHNT, CDR2 FRNRAP. The CDR3 contains 13 residues. Trimming took 7 bases from V and 6 from J, leaving 13 bases between them. This CDR3 reads CASVETGGQPQHF. The CDR3 DNA sequence: TGTGCTAGTGTCGAGACAGGAGGTCAGCCCCAGCATTTT.

This clonotype was recorded a few times. The V and J genes are TRBV6-1 and TRBJ1-1; TRBD1 is a possible D gene (5 bases). Germline V gene data show CDR1 as MNHNS and CDR2 as SASEGT. This CDR3 is 15 amino acids long. Trimming removed 6 bases from V and 4 bases from J, with 18 bases in between. The CDR3 DNA follows: TGTGCCAGCAGACCCGGGACTCCGGTTGGCACTGAAGCTTTCTTT. This sequence encodes CASRPGTPVGTEAFF.

This chain connects TRBV19 to TRBJ1-5, with 12 bases aligning to TRBD1. The CDR3 extends over 14 amino acids. CDR1 is LNHDA and CDR2 is SQIVND in the germline V gene (reference sequence). The V gene end was trimmed by 5 bases and the J gene end by 7 bases; junction bases not matched to a gene: 3. CDR3: CASSFGTGGQPQHF. The CDR3 DNA follows: TGTGCCAGTAGTTTCGGGACAGGGGGCCAGCCCCAGCATTTT. Variable domain in full (rest from reference TRBV19 and TRBJ1-5): DGGITQSPKYLFRKEGQNVTLSCEQNLNHDAMYWYRQDPGQGLRLIYYSQIVNDFQKGDIAEGYSVSREKKESFPLTVTSAQKNPTAFYLCASSFGTGGQPQHFGDGTRLSIL.

The V gene is TRBV11-2, the J gene TRBJ2-7, with TRBD1 matching 7 bases. CDR1 is SGHAT, CDR2 FQNNGV, per germline. V trimming: 5 bases; J trimming: 2 bases; junction bases outside the gene matches: 12. CDR3 length: 16 residues. CDR3 DNA sequence: TGTGCCAGCAGCGCAGACCGGGACAGTCTAGCCTACGAGCAGTACTTC. This encodes CASSADRDSLAYEQYF.